Below, 22 T cell receptor beta chains from the same sample are listed, as sequenced in a study of STAT5B mutations in CD4+ large granular lymphocyte leukemia. Assay used: immunoSEQ multiplex PCR; TCRdb lists only in-frame clones, some missing. The data show approximately 49,000 clones, under 80% seen once. Material for sequencing was CD4+ T cells from blood buffy coats. The source is a human donor in good health.

V gene TRBV28 combines with J gene TRBJ2-2; tentative D call: TRBD2 (6 bases). The V end lost 5 bases, the J end lost 2 bases, and 12 bases lay between the germline ends. Germline lookup yields CDR1 MDHEN and CDR2 SYDVKM. The CDR3 has 15 residues. The CDR3 spells CASSGTGTNTGELFF. CDR3 nucleotide sequence: TGTGCCAGCAGTGGGACCGGGACTAACACCGGGGAGCTGTTTTTT.

This clone was seen only a few times. The gene calls are TRBV2 and TRBJ2-1; TRBD2 might be the D (7 bases). CDR3 length: 12 amino acids. V was cut by 6 bases and J by 10 bases, with 13 bases left in between. The germline gives CDR1 SNHLY, CDR2 FYNNEI. The CDR3 here is CASRRGGWEQFF. CDR3 sequence (DNA): TGTGCCAGCAGGAGGGGGGGCTGGGAGCAGTTCTTC.

V is TRBV6-5 and J is TRBJ1-2; the match to TRBD1 covers 7 bases. V was clipped by 7 bases and J by 4 bases; unmatched bases: 6. The CDR3 sequence is 13 residues long. Germline V gene sequence: CDR1 MNHEY, CDR2 SVGAGI. CDR3 coding DNA: TGTGCCAGCACCAGGGGGGGGTCCTATGGCTACACCTTC. This translates into CASTRGGSYGYTF.

The V call is TRBV27, the J call TRBJ2-5; perhaps D is TRBD1 or TRBD2 (5 bases each). This CDR3 is built from 14 residues. Trimming removed 0 bases at V and 9 bases at J, with 14 bases between. Germline loops: CDR1 MNHEY, CDR2 SMNVEV (reference sequence). The CDR3: CASSLSGPGKAQYF. CDR3 DNA sequence: TGTGCCAGCAGTTTATCGGGACCGGGGAAGGCCCAGTACTTC.

This chain links TRBV5-5 with TRBJ1-2, with 8 bases lining up with TRBD1. CDR3 length: 14 residues. Unmatched junction bases numbered 10, after V lost 4 bases and J lost 8 bases. CDR1 is SGHKS and CDR2 is YYEKEE in the germline V gene (reference sequence). CDR3 nucleotides: TGTGCCAGCAGCGCCTCACAGGGGGTGCGGGGCTACACCTTC. As protein: CASSASQGVRGYTF.

The chain links TRBV19 to TRBJ1-6; D is perhaps TRBD1 (5 bases). The CDR3 spans 16 residues. V was shortened by 5 bases and J by 3 bases, with 14 bases between the two germline ends. Germline V CDR1 and CDR2: LNHDA, SQIVND (reference sequence). CDR3 protein: CASSWPGQIYNSPLHF. The DNA for the CDR3 is TGTGCCAGTAGTTGGCCGGGGCAGATCTATAATTCACCCCTCCACTTT.

The gene calls are TRBV5-1 and TRBJ2-5; 10 nucleotides line up with TRBD2. The J segment lost 10 bases and the V segment lost 2 bases, leaving 8 bases of the junction unmatched. This CDR3 contains 14 residues. Germline-derived CDR1 and CDR2 are SGHRS and YFSETQ. The CDR3 DNA sequence: TGCGCCAGCAGCTTAGGTAGCGGGGGGAATCACCAGTACTTC. It translates to CASSLGSGGNHQYF.

This clone appeared a single time. The gene calls are TRBV7-8 and TRBJ2-1; TRBD1 matches 7 bases. CDR1 is SGHVS and CDR2 is FQNEAQ in the germline V gene. CDR3 length equals 15 residues. Trimming took 5 bases from V and 9 from J; bases not matched to a gene: 13. In DNA, the CDR3 is TGTGCCAGCAGCGGCTCCGGGACAGTGTTGACTGAGCAGTTCTTC. It specifies CASSGSGTVLTEQFF.

This clone was recorded only once. CDR3: CASSLRQGDNQPQHF. CDR3 in DNA: TGTGCCAGCTCACTTAGACAGGGGGACAATCAGCCCCAGCATTTT. The gene calls are TRBV18 and TRBJ1-5, with 9 bases fitting TRBD1. The germline V gene encodes CDR1 KGHSH and CDR2 LQKENI. The CDR3 contains 15 residues. Trimming took 4 bases from V and 3 from J; bases not matched to a gene: 4. The full variable domain, its missing parts supplied by reference TRBV18 and TRBJ1-5, is NAGVMQNPRHLVRRRGQEARLRCSPMKGHSHVYWYRQLPEEGLKFMVYLQKENIIDESGMPKERFSAEFPKEGPSILRIQQVVRGDSAAYFCASSLRQGDNQPQHFGDGTRLSIL.

This clone appeared a single time. The chain has TRBV14 and TRBJ2-5; tentative D call: TRBD1 (6 bases). Germline assignment: CDR1 SGHDN and CDR2 FVKESK. The CDR3 length is 17 residues. Deletions cut 0 bases from V and 5 bases from J, with 19 bases between. The CDR3 spells CASSQDRNLGGLETQYF. The CDR3 nucleotides are TGTGCCAGCAGCCAAGATCGTAATTTAGGGGGATTGGAGACCCAGTACTTC.

This clone was found a few times. The V call is TRBV30, the J call TRBJ2-5, with D perhaps being TRBD1 or TRBD2 (6 bases each). The germline gives CDR1 GTSNPN, CDR2 SVGIG (reference sequence). CDR3 length: 12 amino acids. V was clipped by 0 bases and J by 7 bases, with 9 bases between them. The CDR3 sequence is CAWSVQGGTQYF. CDR3 in DNA: TGTGCCTGGAGTGTACAGGGAGGGACCCAGTACTTC.

This chain joins TRBV11-3 and TRBJ2-1; D is undetermined. Trimming removed 1 base from V and 7 bases from J, with 11 bases in between. From germline, CDR1 is SGHNT and CDR2 YENEEA. CDR3 size: 14 residues. The CDR3 reads CASSLAGRWNEQFF. The CDR3 DNA is TGTGCCAGCAGCTTAGCCGGCAGGTGGAATGAGCAGTTCTTC.

The V call is TRBV18, the J call TRBJ2-7, with D unresolved. The V gene's germline CDR1 is KGHSH and CDR2 LQKENI. The CDR3 has 15 amino acids. V shed 5 bases and J shed 6 bases, with 20 bases lying between them. CDR3 DNA sequence: TGTGCCAGCTCAGCCCCGTCCGGCGGACGGCGCGAGCAGTACTTC. This sequence encodes CASSAPSGGRREQYF.

The chain couples TRBV28 to TRBJ2-7; no definite D call. V was pared by 10 bases and J by 2 bases, with 15 bases between. This CDR3 is 13 amino acids long. Germline CDR1 and CDR2: MDHEN and SYDVKM. The CDR3 loop is CATGSRAPYEQYF. In nucleotides, the CDR3 is TGTGCCACTGGATCCCGGGCCCCCTACGAGCAGTACTTC.

This chain uses TRBV6-6 with TRBJ1-3; D is unclear. Trimming took off 4 bases at V and 8 bases at J, with 18 bases between the two ends. Germline V gene lookup returns CDR1 MNHNY and CDR2 SVGAGI (reference sequence). The CDR3 covers 15 residues. The CDR3 reads CASSSPGEGADTIYF. The CDR3 bases are TGTGCCAGCAGTTCCCCGGGAGAAGGAGCGGACACCATATATTTT.

V and J are TRBV6-1 and TRBJ2-7; 7 bases line up with TRBD2. CDR1 and CDR2 (germline): MNHNS, SASEGT. The CDR3 spans 16 residues. The J segment lost 3 bases and the V segment lost 0 bases, leaving 8 bases of the junction unmatched. CDR3: CASSEAGGASSYEQYF. CDR3 sequence (DNA): TGTGCCAGCAGTGAAGCGGGAGGGGCGTCGAGCTACGAGCAGTACTTC.

A few counts support this clone. The V gene is TRBV7-9, the J gene TRBJ2-7; D is ambiguous. The CDR3 has 12 amino acids. With 5 bases removed from V and 1 base from J, the gap between germline ends came to 6 bases. Looked up from germline, CDR1 is SEHNR and CDR2 is FQNEAQ (reference sequence). CDR3 residues: CASSPLSYEQYF. The CDR3 DNA follows: TGTGCCAGCAGCCCCCTGTCCTACGAGCAGTACTTC.

V and J are TRBV2 and TRBJ1-5; 7 bases agree with TRBD1. V gave up 7 bases and J gave up 4 bases; unmatched junction bases: 7. The CDR3 is 14 residues long. Germline V lookup: CDR1 SNHLY, CDR2 FYNNEI. CDR3 nucleotides: TGTGCCAGCAAAGCCACAGGGGAGAATCAGCCCCAGCATTTT. Translation: CASKATGENQPQHF.

This rearrangement joins TRBV7-9 to TRBJ2-5; D might be TRBD2 (6 bases). Germline V lookup: CDR1 SEHNR, CDR2 FQNEAQ (reference sequence). V gave up 7 bases and J gave up 2 bases, with 11 bases separating them. CDR3 length equals 13 residues. CDR3 loop: CASTGGVQETQYF. The CDR3 region has the DNA TGTGCCAGCACCGGGGGAGTTCAAGAGACCCAGTACTTC.

V gene TRBV7-2 combines with J gene TRBJ2-5; D ambiguous. The CDR3 contains 12 residues. From germline, CDR1 is SGHTA and CDR2 FQGNSA. V lost 5 bases and J lost 5, with 9 bases in between. CDR3 sequence: CASSPWWETQYF. The CDR3 coding sequence is TGTGCCAGCAGCCCGTGGTGGGAGACCCAGTACTTC.

This clone was counted a few times. The chain uses TRBV7-8 and TRBJ1-1; no definite D call. The V end was cut by 3 bases, the J end by 1 base, with 9 bases between. This CDR3 is 14 amino acids long. Germline V lookup: CDR1 SGHVS, CDR2 FQNEAQ. The CDR3 sequence is CASSFGFANTEAFF. CDR3 nucleotides: TGTGCCAGCAGCTTTGGGTTCGCGAACACTGAAGCTTTCTTT. Drawing the rest from reference TRBV7-8 and TRBJ1-1, the complete variable domain is GAGVSQSPRYKVAKRGQDVALRCDPISGHVSLFWYQQALGQGPEFLTYFQNEAQLDKSGLPSDRFFAERPEGSVSTLKIQRTQQEDSAVYLCASSFGFANTEAFFGQGTRLTVV.

This chain joins TRBV27 and TRBJ2-6; possible D gene TRBD2, 6 bases. Trimming took off 8 bases at V and 3 bases at J, with 8 bases between the two ends. The germline V gene encodes CDR1 MNHEY and CDR2 SMNVEV (reference sequence). This CDR3 is 13 amino acids long. The CDR3 is CASGRNGANVLTF. Here the CDR3 DNA reads TGTGCCAGCGGGAGGAATGGGGCCAACGTCCTGACTTTC.